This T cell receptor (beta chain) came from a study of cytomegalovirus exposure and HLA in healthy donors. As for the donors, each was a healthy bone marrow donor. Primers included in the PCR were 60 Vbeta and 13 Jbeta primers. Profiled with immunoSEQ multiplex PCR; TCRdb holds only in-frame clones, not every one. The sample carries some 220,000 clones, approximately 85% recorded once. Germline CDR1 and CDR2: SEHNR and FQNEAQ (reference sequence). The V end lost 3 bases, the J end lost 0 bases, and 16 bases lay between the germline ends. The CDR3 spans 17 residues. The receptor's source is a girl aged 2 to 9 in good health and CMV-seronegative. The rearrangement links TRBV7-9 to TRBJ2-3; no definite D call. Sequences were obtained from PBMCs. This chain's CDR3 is CASSFPAVGVSTDTQYF. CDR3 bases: TGTGCCAGCAGCTTCCCGGCAGTAGGAGTGAGCACAGATACGCAGTATTTT.